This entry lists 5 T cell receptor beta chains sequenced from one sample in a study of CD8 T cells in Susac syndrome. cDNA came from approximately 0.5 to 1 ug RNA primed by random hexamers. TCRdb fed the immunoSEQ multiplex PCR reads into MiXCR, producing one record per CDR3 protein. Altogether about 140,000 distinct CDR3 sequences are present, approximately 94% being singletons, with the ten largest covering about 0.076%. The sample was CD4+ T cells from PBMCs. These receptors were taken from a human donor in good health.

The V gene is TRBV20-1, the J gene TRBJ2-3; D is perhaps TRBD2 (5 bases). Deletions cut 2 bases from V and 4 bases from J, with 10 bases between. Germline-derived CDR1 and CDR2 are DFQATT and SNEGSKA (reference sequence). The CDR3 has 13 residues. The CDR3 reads CSARSGGADTQYF. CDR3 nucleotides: TGCAGTGCTAGATCCGGAGGCGCAGATACGCAGTATTTT.

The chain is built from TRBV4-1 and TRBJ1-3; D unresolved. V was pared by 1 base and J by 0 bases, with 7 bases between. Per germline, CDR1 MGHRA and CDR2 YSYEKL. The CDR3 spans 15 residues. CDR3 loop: CASSQAEISGNTIYF. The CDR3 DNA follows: TGCGCCAGCAGCCAAGCAGAGATCTCTGGAAACACCATATATTTT.

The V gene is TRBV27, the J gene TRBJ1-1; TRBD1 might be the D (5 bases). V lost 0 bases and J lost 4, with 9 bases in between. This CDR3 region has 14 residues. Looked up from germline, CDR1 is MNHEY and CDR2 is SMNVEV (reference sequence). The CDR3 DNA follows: TGTGCCAGCAGTTTATCGTGGGGGAGCACTGAAGCTTTCTTT. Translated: CASSLSWGSTEAFF.

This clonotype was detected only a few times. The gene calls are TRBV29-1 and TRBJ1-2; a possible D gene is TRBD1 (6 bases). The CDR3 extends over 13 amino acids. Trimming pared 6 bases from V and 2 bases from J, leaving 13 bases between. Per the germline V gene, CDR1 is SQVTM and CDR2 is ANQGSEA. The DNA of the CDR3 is TGCAGCGTGACCAGGGGAAGGAACTATGGCTACACCTTC. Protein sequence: CSVTRGRNYGYTF.

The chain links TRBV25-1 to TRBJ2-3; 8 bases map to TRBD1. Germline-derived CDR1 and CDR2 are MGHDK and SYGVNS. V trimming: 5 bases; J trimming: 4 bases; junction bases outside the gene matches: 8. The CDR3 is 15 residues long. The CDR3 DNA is TGTGCCAGCAGTCCCCAGGGGGCGGATGCAGATACGCAGTATTTT. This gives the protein CASSPQGADADTQYF.